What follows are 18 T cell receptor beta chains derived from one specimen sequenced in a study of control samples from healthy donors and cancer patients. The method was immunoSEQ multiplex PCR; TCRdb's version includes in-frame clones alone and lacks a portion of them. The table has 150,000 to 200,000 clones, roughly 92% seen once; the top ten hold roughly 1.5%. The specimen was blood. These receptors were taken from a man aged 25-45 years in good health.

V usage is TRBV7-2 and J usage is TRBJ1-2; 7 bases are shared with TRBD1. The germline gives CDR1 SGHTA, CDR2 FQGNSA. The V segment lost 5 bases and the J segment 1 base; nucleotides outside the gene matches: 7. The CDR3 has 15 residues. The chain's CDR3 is CASSPGTVNNYGYTF. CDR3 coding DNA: TGTGCCAGCAGCCCGGGGACAGTGAATAACTATGGCTACACCTTC.

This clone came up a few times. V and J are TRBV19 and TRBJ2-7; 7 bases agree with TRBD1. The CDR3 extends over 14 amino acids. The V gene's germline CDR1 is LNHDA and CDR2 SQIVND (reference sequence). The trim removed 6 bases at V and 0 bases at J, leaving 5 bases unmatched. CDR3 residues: CASSQTGYSYEQYF. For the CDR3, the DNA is TGTGCCAGTAGCCAGACAGGGTACTCCTACGAGCAGTACTTC.

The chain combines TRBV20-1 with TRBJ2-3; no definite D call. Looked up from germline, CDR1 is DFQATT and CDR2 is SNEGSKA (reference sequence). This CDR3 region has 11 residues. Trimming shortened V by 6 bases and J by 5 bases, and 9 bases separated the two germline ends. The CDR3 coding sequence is TGCAGTGCGGAATGGCAAGATACGCAGTATTTT. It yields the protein CSAEWQDTQYF.

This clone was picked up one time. The CDR3 DNA reads TGTGCCAGCAGTGTCGACAGGACCACCCCGCCCCAGCATTTT. Protein sequence: CASSVDRTTPPQHF. The chain is built from TRBV27 and TRBJ1-5, with a weak D call TRBD1 (6 bases). In germline, CDR1 is MNHEY, CDR2 SMNVEV (reference sequence). CDR3 size: 14 residues. V lost 5 bases to trimming and J lost 9 bases, with 17 bases between them.

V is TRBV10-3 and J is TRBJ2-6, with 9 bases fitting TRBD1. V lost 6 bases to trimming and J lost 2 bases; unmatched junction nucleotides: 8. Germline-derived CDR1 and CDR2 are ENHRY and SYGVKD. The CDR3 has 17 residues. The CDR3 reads CAIRPGQGAAGANVLTF. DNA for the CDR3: TGTGCCATCAGACCGGGACAGGGTGCCGCTGGGGCCAACGTCCTGACTTTC.

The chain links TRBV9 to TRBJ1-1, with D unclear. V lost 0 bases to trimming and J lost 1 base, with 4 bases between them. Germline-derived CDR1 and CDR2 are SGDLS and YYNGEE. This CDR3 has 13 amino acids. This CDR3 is CASSVEENTEAFF. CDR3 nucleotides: TGTGCCAGCAGCGTAGAAGAGAACACTGAAGCTTTCTTT. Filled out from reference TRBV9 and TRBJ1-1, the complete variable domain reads DSGVTQTPKHLITATGQRVTLRCSPRSGDLSVYWYQQSLDQGLQFLIQYYNGEERAKGNILERFSAQQFPDLHSELNLSSLELGDSALYFCASSVEENTEAFFGQGTRLTVV.

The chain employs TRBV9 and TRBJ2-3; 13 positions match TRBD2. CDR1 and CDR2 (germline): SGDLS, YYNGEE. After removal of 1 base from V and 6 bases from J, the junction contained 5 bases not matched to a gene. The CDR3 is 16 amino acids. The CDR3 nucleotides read TGTGCCAGCAGCGTAAAACTAGCGGGAGGGCCGGATACGCAGTATTTT. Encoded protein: CASSVKLAGGPDTQYF. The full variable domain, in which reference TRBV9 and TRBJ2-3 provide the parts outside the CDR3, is DSGVTQTPKHLITATGQRVTLRCSPRSGDLSVYWYQQSLDQGLQFLIQYYNGEERAKGNILERFSAQQFPDLHSELNLSSLELGDSALYFCASSVKLAGGPDTQYFGPGTRLTVL.

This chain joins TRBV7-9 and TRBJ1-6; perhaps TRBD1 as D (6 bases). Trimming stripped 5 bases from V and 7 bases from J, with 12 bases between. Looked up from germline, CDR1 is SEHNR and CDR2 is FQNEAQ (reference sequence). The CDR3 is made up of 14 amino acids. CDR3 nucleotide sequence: TGTGCCAGCAGCCTAAAGGGGGAGAATTCACCCCTCCACTTT. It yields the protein CASSLKGENSPLHF.

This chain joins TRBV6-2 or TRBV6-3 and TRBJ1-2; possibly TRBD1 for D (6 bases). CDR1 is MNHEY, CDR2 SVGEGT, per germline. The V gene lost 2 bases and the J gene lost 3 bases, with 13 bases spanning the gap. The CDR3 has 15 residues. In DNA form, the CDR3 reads TGTGCCAGCAGTTACGACAGGTTCCCTGACTATGGCTACACCTTC. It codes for CASSYDRFPDYGYTF.

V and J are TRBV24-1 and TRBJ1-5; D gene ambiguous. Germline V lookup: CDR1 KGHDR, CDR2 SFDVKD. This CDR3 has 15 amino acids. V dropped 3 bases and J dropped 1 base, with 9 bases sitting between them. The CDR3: CATSDPFESNQPQHF. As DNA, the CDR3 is TGTGCCACCAGTGATCCCTTCGAGAGCAATCAGCCCCAGCATTTT.

This CDR3 is CASSIGLQGGTEAFF. DNA for the CDR3: TGTGCCAGTAGTATAGGCCTTCAGGGGGGGACTGAAGCTTTCTTT. The chain links TRBV19 to TRBJ1-1; 7 positions agree with TRBD1. Germline values: CDR1 LNHDA, CDR2 SQIVND (reference sequence). V lost 1 base and J lost 5; bases outside the gene matches: 7. This CDR3 is built from 15 residues.

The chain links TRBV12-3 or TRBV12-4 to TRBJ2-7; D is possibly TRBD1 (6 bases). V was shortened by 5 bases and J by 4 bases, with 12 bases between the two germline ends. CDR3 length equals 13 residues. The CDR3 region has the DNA TGTGCCAGCAGTCCGGGACAAACTTACGAGCAGTACTTC. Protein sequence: CASSPGQTYEQYF.

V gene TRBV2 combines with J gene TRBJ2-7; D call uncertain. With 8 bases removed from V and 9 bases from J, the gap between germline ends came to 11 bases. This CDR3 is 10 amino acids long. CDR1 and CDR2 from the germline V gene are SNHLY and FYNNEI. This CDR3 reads CASSIARQYF. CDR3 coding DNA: TGTGCCAGCTCTATTGCCCGGCAGTACTTC.

CDR3 DNA: TGTGCCAGCAGCTTAGGAGGACTAGCGGGGGGTGATACGCAGTATTTT. Translated: CASSLGGLAGGDTQYF. V and J are TRBV13 and TRBJ2-3; 14 positions agree with TRBD2. V lost 0 bases to trimming and J lost 6 bases; unmatched junction nucleotides: 2. This CDR3 region has 16 residues. Germline CDR1 reads PRHDT; CDR2 reads FYEKMQ (reference sequence). Complete variable domain (other parts from reference TRBV13 and TRBJ2-3): AAGVIQSPRHLIKEKRETATLKCYPIPRHDTVYWYQQGPGQDPQFLISFYEKMQSDKGSIPDRFSAQQFSDYHSELNMSSLELGDSALYFCASSLGGLAGGDTQYFGPGTRLTVL.

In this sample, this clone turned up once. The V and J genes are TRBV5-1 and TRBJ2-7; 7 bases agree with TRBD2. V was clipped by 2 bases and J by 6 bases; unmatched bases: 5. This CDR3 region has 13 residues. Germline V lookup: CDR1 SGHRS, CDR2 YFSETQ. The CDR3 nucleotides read TGCGCCAGCAGCTTCGGCGGGGGAGGCGAGCAGTACTTC. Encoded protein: CASSFGGGGEQYF. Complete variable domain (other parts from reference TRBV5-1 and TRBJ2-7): KAGVTQTPRYLIKTRGQQVTLSCSPISGHRSVSWYQQTPGQGLQFLFEYFSETQRNKGNFPGRFSGRQFSNSRSEMNVSTLELGDSALYLCASSFGGGGEQYFGPGTRLTVT.

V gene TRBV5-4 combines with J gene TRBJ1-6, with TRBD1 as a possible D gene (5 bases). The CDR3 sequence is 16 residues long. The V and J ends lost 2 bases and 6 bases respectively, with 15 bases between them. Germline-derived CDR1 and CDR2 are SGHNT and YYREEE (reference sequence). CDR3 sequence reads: CASSFIAPGGNSPLHF. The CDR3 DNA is TGTGCCAGCAGCTTTATAGCCCCGGGGGGTAATTCACCCCTCCACTTT.

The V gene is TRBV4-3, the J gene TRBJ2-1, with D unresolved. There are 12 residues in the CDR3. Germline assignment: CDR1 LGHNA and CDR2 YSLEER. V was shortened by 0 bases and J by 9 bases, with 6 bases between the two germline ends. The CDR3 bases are TGCGCCAGCAGCCAAGATTGGGGTGAGCAGTTCTTC. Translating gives CASSQDWGEQFF.

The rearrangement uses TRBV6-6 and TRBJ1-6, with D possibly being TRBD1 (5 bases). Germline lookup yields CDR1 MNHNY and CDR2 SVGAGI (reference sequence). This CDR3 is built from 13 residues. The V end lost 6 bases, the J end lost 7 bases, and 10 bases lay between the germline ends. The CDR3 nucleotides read TGTGCCAGCAGGGGTGGGGGGAATTCACCCCTCCACTTT. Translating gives CASRGGGNSPLHF.